This T cell receptor (beta chain) came from a study of shared clonotypes between healthy human individuals. Replicate PCRs run on sorted subsets employed 200 ng DNA, 25,000 to 35,000 T cell genomes. The table came from immunoSEQ multiplex PCR; TCRdb's copy has only in-frame clones and leaves some out. The table lists about 1 million clones, more than 60% of them singletons, with about 1.5% in the top ten. What was sequenced was memory CD4+ T cells sorted from blood. The subset denotes: CD45RA-negative fraction. The receptor was derived from a man younger than 35 in good health.

DNA for the CDR3: TGTGCCAGCAGCCCCTTATTGGGACAGGGGGCGATAACTGAAGCTTTCTTT. This gives the protein CASSPLLGQGAITEAFF. The V gene is TRBV5-8, the J gene TRBJ1-1; 12 nucleotides align to TRBD1. Trimming took 4 bases from V and 5 from J; bases not matched to a gene: 12. From germline, CDR1 is SGHTS and CDR2 YDEGEE. The CDR3 sequence is 17 residues long.